The 23 T cell receptor beta chains below come from one sample, sequenced in a study of T cells after yellow fever vaccination. Via MiXCR, TCRdb re-called the 5' RACE reads, giving one row per CDR3 protein. This table holds around 250,000 distinct CDR3 sequences, approximately 5.2% found once. This material consisted of CD4+ T cells sorted from PBMCs, taken on the day of the yellow fever booster vaccination. All receptors come from a man between 18 and 35 years old who received the YFV17D yellow fever vaccine.

The table lists this clonotype with a few counts. The chain's CDR3 is CSARDQSNSRHQPQHF. The CDR3 region has the DNA TGCAGTGCTAGAGATCAAAGCAACAGTCGACATCAGCCCCAGCATTTT. V gene TRBV20-1 combines with J gene TRBJ1-5; D unclear. Between the trimmed V and J ends, which lost 0 bases and 5 bases, there was a span of 17 bases. Germline V gene sequence: CDR1 DFQATT, CDR2 SNEGSKA (reference sequence). CDR3 length: 16 amino acids.

This clonotype was observed a handful of times. The chain links TRBV11-2 to TRBJ2-3; 12 positions match TRBD1. The germline CDR1 and CDR2 sequences are SGHAT and FQNNGV. V was pared by 3 bases and J by 4 bases, with 2 bases of the junction left unmatched. The length of the CDR3 is 15 residues. The CDR3 sequence is CASSFRDRGPDTQYF. The CDR3 region has the DNA TGTGCCAGCAGCTTCCGGGACAGGGGGCCAGATACGCAGTATTTT.

This clonotype was seen only a few times. The CDR3: CASTGDRAGEQYF. The CDR3 DNA reads TGTGCCAGCACCGGGGACCGCGCGGGGGAGCAGTACTTC. The chain carries TRBV2 and TRBJ2-7; D might be TRBD2 (6 bases). Germline lookup yields CDR1 SNHLY and CDR2 FYNNEI. CDR3 length equals 13 residues. With 7 bases removed from V and 7 bases from J, the gap between germline ends came to 17 bases.

This clonotype was recorded many times. For the CDR3, the DNA is TGCGCCAGCAGCATTGGGACAGGGGAAACTGAAGCTTTCTTT. It codes for CASSIGTGETEAFF. The chain is built from TRBV5-1 and TRBJ1-1, with TRBD1 matching 10 bases. J was trimmed by 5 bases and V by 4 bases; bases with no gene match: 5. Germline V CDR1 and CDR2: SGHRS, YFSETQ. CDR3 length equals 14 residues. The variable domain in full, with the rest retrieved from reference TRBV5-1 and TRBJ1-1, is KAGVTQTPRYLIKTRGQQVTLSCSPISGHRSVSWYQQTPGQGLQFLFEYFSETQRNKGNFPGRFSGRQFSNSRSEMNVSTLELGDSALYLCASSIGTGETEAFFGQGTRLTVV.

The chain employs TRBV7-2 and TRBJ2-3; D uncertain. The V gene lost 5 bases and the J gene lost 6 bases, with 12 bases spanning the gap. Germline lookup yields CDR1 SGHTA and CDR2 FQGNSA. CDR3 length: 13 residues. CDR3 nucleotides: TGTGCCAGCAGCCCGAACCAACGGGATACGCAGTATTTT. Encoded protein: CASSPNQRDTQYF.

This clonotype was recorded at least ten times. This chain connects TRBV12-3 or TRBV12-4 to TRBJ1-1; D gene unclear. The CDR3 runs to 16 residues. Trimming took 1 base from V and 1 from J, leaving 13 bases between them. DNA of the CDR3: TGTGCCAGCAGTTTAGAAATTGGCCGGGGGAACACTGAAGCTTTCTTT. Residues: CASSLEIGRGNTEAFF.

About this clonotype itself: At one of its ends the junction is not consistent with the germline gene, which may arise from a read error. The gene calls are TRBV18 and TRBJ2-1; D call uncertain. CDR3 size: 13 residues. CDR1 is KGHSH and CDR2 is LQKENI in the germline V gene. DNA for the CDR3: TGTGCCAGCCCACCACCGTCCGGGCGTGAGCAGTTCTTC. Protein: CASPPPSGREQFF.

This clonotype was counted only a few times. This chain joins TRBV5-4 and TRBJ2-6; D ambiguous. CDR1 SGHNT and CDR2 YYREEE come from the germline V gene (reference sequence). The germline V and J ends were trimmed by 0 bases and 0 bases, with 4 bases remaining between them. This CDR3 comprises 15 residues. This CDR3 is CASSLVYSGANVLTF. CDR3 in DNA: TGTGCCAGCAGCTTGGTGTACTCTGGGGCCAACGTCCTGACTTTC.

This clonotype was counted at least ten times. The chain recombines TRBV4-1 with TRBJ2-7; D is ambiguous. CDR1 is MGHRA and CDR2 is YSYEKL in the germline V gene. This CDR3 comprises 13 residues. V was clipped by 4 bases and J by 5 bases, with 12 bases between them. The CDR3 sequence is CASSLGGLDEQYF. The CDR3 bases are TGCGCCAGCAGCCTCGGTGGCTTGGACGAGCAGTACTTC.

V usage is TRBV20-1 and J usage is TRBJ1-1, with D tentatively TRBD1 (6 bases). Trimming removed 1 base from V and 3 bases from J, with 12 bases in between. The CDR3 is 14 amino acids. From germline, CDR1 is DFQATT and CDR2 SNEGSKA (reference sequence). CDR3 in amino acids: CSARAGATDTEAFF. The CDR3 bases are TGCAGTGCTAGAGCAGGGGCAACGGACACTGAAGCTTTCTTT.

In its sample, this clonotype was seen many times. This rearrangement joins TRBV5-1 to TRBJ1-2, with a possible D match to TRBD1 (6 bases). V lost 8 bases to trimming and J lost 13 bases, with 21 bases between them. In germline, CDR1 is SGHRS, CDR2 YFSETQ. This CDR3 contains 12 residues. The CDR3 loop reads CASNRDGVECTF. The CDR3 nucleotides are TGCGCCAGTAACAGGGACGGAGTGGAGTGCACCTTC.

There are many counts of this clonotype. This chain joins TRBV4-3 and TRBJ2-1; TRBD2 matches at 8 bases. Germline V lookup: CDR1 LGHNA, CDR2 YSLEER. V shed 0 bases and J 0 bases; nucleotides not matched to a gene: 4. The CDR3 sequence is 17 residues long. CDR3 sequence: CASSQDGGTSSYNEQFF. CDR3 in DNA: TGCGCCAGCAGCCAAGATGGGGGGACTAGCTCCTACAATGAGCAGTTCTTC.

This clonotype was seen more than once but under ten times. The chain couples TRBV6-5 to TRBJ1-2, with D possibly matching TRBD1 (5 bases). The CDR3 totals 15 residues. The V gene's germline CDR1 is MNHEY and CDR2 SVGAGI. The V and J ends lost 5 bases and 0 bases respectively, with 13 bases between them. The CDR3 loop reads CASSTRLGANYGYTF. The DNA for the CDR3 is TGTGCCAGCAGTACCCGTTTGGGGGCTAACTATGGCTACACCTTC.

This clonotype showed up just a few times. The rearrangement joins TRBV20-1 to TRBJ2-3; weak D call: TRBD1 (6 bases). The CDR3 runs 12 residues. Looked up from germline, CDR1 is DFQATT and CDR2 is SNEGSKA (reference sequence). Trimming took 1 base from V and 4 from J, leaving 6 bases between them. Here the CDR3 DNA reads TGCAGTGCTAGAGGGGGGCCAGATACGCAGTATTTT. Encoded protein: CSARGGPDTQYF.

This clonotype was counted only a few times. The chain employs TRBV7-3 and TRBJ2-3, with D tentatively TRBD2 (5 bases). V was pared by 5 bases and J by 4 bases, with 10 bases between. Germline CDR1 reads SGHTA; CDR2 reads FQGTGA. CDR3 length: 13 amino acids. The DNA of the CDR3 is TGTGCCAGCAGCCCGGCGGGCGCAGATACGCAGTATTTT. Amino acid sequence: CASSPAGADTQYF.

This clonotype was detected many times. This sequence joins TRBV4-1 and TRBJ2-5; 8 nucleotides line up with TRBD1. The CDR3 extends over 16 amino acids. The J segment lost 5 bases and the V segment lost 4 bases, leaving 12 bases of the junction unmatched. Germline CDR1 MGHRA, CDR2 YSYEKL. Written as DNA, the CDR3 is TGCGCCAGCAGCCCGACAGGGGCCTTACCCCCGGAGACCCAGTACTTC. Amino acids: CASSPTGALPPETQYF.

This clonotype appeared once. The chain joins TRBV3-1 to TRBJ2-1; 8 bases are shared with TRBD2. The CDR3 extends over 15 amino acids. After removal of 3 bases from V and 3 bases from J, the junction contained 4 bases not matched to a gene. Per germline, CDR1 LGHDT and CDR2 YNNKEL (reference sequence). CDR3 residues: CASSQFTSGYNEQFF. The CDR3 DNA sequence: TGTGCCAGCAGCCAGTTCACTAGCGGCTACAATGAGCAGTTCTTC.

This clonotype has ten or more counts. J is TRBJ2-2 and V is TRBV11-2, with D possibly being TRBD2 (6 bases). The length of the CDR3 is 15 residues. The V and J ends lost 5 bases and 2 bases respectively, with 12 bases between them. The germline V gene encodes CDR1 SGHAT and CDR2 FQNNGV. The CDR3 is CASSRTSSNTGELFF. The CDR3 nucleotides read TGTGCCAGCAGCAGAACTAGCTCTAACACCGGGGAGCTGTTTTTT.

The chain employs TRBV6-5 and TRBJ1-1, with 7 bases identical to TRBD1. Germline CDR1 MNHEY, CDR2 SVGAGI. V was pared by 5 bases and J by 0 bases, with 3 bases of the junction left unmatched. The CDR3 has 14 residues. CDR3 nucleotide sequence: TGTGCCAGCAGTGGGGGACAGATGAACACTGAAGCTTTCTTT. It codes for CASSGGQMNTEAFF.

The chain joins TRBV4-1 to TRBJ2-5; possibly TRBD2 for D (5 bases). The CDR3 is 20 residues long. Trimming removed 2 bases from V and 5 bases from J, with 30 bases in between. Germline loops: CDR1 MGHRA, CDR2 YSYEKL. The CDR3 DNA is TGCGCCAGCAGCCAAAACCTCGTTAATCTTGGGCCTAGCATTTTGGAGACCCAGTACTTC. Protein: CASSQNLVNLGPSILETQYF.

This chain connects TRBV7-8 to TRBJ1-2; 8 bases fit TRBD1. V was pared by 3 bases and J by 6 bases, with 12 bases of the junction left unmatched. Germline V gene data show CDR1 as SGHVS and CDR2 as FQNEAQ. There are 16 residues in the CDR3. In nucleotides, the CDR3 is TGTGCCAGCAGCTTGTCAATGGCGCAGGGGGCTGATGGCTACACCTTC. Translated: CASSLSMAQGADGYTF.

The chain links TRBV6-2 or TRBV6-3 to TRBJ2-5; 7 positions agree with TRBD2. CDR3 length: 13 residues. CDR1 and CDR2 (germline): MNHEY, SVGEGT. Trimming cost V 5 bases and J 4 bases; bases outside gene matches: 4. DNA for the CDR3: TGTGCCAGCAGTCCTTGGGGGGGAGAGACCCAGTACTTC. It specifies CASSPWGGETQYF.

The V and J genes are TRBV5-1 and TRBJ1-1, with 12 bases aligning to TRBD1. The CDR3 is 16 residues long. Germline loops: CDR1 SGHRS, CDR2 YFSETQ. V lost 4 bases and J lost 5; bases outside the gene matches: 9. The CDR3 DNA reads as TGCGCCAGCAGCCGGGGGGGACAGGGGGCGAGGACTGAAGCTTTCTTT. As protein: CASSRGGQGARTEAFF.